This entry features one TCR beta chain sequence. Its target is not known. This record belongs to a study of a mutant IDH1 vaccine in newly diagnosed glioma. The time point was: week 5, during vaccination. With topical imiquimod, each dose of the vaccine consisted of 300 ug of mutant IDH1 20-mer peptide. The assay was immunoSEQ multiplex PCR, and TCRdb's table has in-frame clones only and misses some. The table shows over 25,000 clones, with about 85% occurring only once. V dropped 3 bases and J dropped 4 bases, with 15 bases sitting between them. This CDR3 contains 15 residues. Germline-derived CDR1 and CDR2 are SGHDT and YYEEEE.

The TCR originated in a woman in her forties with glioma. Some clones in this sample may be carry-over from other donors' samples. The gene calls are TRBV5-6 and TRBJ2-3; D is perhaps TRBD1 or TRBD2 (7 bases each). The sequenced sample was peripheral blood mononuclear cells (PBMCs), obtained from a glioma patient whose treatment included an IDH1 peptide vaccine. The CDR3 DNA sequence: TGTGCCAGCAGCTCAGGGGGGGCGGTTTCAGATACGCAGTATTTT. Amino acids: CASSSGGAVSDTQYF.